This T cell receptor beta chain was sequenced in a study of blood T cell repertoires in COVID-19. Background on the study: COVID-19 samples from acute and convalescent phases originated in the United States, Italy and Spain. Nucleic acid was either cDNA or gDNA, and it came from T cells, B-cell-depleted T cells, or PBMCs.

Germline-derived CDR1 and CDR2 are SGHKS and YYEKEE (reference sequence). The ends were cut back, 4 bases at V and 6 bases at J, with 11 bases in the middle. The CDR3 is 13 residues long. In the original workflow: Estimation of nucleated cell counts was performed using reference gene primer amplification. Data came from immunoSEQ multiplex PCR; TCRdb stores just in-frame clones and leaves some out. That table furnishes V, J and clone size, whereas the DNA furnished D and trimming. Here the sample spans roughly 200,000 clones, roughly 77% being singletons. The sample was peripheral blood. This chain connects TRBV5-5 to TRBJ1-5; D may be TRBD1 (6 bases). The receptor was isolated from a woman of 80 years or more with COVID-19, enrolled during active disease. CDR3 coding DNA: TGTGCCAGCAGCGTGGGGGGGCTTCAGCCCCAGCATTTT. This codes for CASSVGGLQPQHF.